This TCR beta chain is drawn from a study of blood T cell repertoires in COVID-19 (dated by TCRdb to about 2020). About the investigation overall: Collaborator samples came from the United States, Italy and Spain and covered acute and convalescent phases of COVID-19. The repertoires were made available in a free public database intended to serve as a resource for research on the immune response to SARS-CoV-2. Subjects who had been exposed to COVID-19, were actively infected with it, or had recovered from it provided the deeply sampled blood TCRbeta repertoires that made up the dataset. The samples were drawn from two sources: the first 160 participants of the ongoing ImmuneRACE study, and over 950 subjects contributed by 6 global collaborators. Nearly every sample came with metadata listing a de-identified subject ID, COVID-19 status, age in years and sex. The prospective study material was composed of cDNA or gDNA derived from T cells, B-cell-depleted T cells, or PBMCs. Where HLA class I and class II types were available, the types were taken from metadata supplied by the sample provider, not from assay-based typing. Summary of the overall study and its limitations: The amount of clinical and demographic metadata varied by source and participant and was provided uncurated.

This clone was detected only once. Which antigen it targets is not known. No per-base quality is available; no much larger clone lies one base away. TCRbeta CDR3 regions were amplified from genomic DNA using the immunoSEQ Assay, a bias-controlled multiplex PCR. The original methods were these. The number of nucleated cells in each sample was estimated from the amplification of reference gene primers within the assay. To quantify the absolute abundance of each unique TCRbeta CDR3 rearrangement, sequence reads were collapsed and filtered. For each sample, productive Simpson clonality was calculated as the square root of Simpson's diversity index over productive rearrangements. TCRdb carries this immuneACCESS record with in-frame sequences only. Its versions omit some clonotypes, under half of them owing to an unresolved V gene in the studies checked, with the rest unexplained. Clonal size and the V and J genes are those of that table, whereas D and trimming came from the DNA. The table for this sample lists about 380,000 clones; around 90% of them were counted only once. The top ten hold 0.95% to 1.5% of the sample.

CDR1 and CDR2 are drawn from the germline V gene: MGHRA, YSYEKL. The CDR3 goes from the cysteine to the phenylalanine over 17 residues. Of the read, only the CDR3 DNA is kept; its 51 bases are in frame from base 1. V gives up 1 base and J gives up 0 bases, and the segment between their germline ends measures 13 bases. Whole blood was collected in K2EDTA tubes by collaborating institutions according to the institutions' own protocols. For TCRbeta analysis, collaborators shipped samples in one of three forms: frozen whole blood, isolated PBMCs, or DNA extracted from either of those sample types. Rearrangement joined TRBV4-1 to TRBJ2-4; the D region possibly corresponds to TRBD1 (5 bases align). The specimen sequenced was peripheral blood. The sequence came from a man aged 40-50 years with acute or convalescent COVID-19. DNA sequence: TGCGCCAGCAGCCAAGCCCCAGGGAACCTAGCCAAAAACATTCAGTACTTC. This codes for CASSQAPGNLAKNIQYF.